Included here is one T cell receptor beta chain sequence, with context. Its antigen is not identified. The data are from a study of identical twins. General study results and limits: The degree of excess twin sharing was weaker in beta out-of-frame sequences. Models underpredicted monozygotic twin sharing of out-of-frame TCR alpha.

CDR1 is DFQATT, CDR2 SNEGSKA, per germline (reference sequence). The CDR3 is made up of 15 amino acids. V shed 0 bases, J shed 1 base, and the junction held 5 bases outside the gene matches. TCRdb re-analysed the 5' RACE reads in MiXCR, keeping a single row per CDR3 protein. The profile shows 420,000 or so distinct CDR3 sequences, approximately 18% of them singletons. The sample comprised naive T cells sorted from blood. The chain uses TRBV20-1 and TRBJ2-5, with 7 nucleotides matching TRBD1. The TCR was taken from a man between 50 and 59 years old in good health. The CDR3 loop reads CSARETGQFQETQYF. The CDR3, as DNA: TGCAGTGCTAGAGAGACGGGACAGTTCCAAGAGACCCAGTACTTC.